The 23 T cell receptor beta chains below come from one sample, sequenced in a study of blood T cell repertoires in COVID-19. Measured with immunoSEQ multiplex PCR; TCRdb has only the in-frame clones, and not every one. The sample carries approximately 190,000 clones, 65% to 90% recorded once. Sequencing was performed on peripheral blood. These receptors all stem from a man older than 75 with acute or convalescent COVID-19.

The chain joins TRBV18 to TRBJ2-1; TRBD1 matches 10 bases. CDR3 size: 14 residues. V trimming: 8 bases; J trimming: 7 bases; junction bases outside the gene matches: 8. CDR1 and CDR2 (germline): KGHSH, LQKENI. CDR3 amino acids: CASAEGTGVNEQFF. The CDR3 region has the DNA TGTGCCAGCGCGGAGGGGACAGGGGTAAATGAGCAGTTCTTC.

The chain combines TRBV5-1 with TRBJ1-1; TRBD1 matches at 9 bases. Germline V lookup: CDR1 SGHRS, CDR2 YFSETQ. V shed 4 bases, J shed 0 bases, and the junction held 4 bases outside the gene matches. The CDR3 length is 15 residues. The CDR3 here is CASSPRQGVNTEAFF. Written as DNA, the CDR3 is TGCGCCAGCAGCCCAAGACAGGGGGTGAACACTGAAGCTTTCTTT.

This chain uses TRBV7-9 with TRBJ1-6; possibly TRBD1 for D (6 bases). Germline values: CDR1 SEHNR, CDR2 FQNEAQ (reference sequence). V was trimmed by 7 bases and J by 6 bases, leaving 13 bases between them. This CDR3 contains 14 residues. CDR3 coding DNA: TGTGCCAGCAACCCGGACAGAGCTAATTCACCCCTCCACTTT. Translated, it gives CASNPDRANSPLHF.

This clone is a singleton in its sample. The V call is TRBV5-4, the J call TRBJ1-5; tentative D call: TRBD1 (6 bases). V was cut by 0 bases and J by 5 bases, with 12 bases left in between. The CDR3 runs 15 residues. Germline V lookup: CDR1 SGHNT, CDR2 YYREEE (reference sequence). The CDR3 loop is CASSLEQGAYQPQHF. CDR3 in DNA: TGTGCCAGCAGCTTGGAACAGGGAGCCTATCAGCCCCAGCATTTT. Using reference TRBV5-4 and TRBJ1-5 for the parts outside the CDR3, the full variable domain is ETGVTQSPTHLIKTRGQQVTLRCSSQSGHNTVSWYQQALGQGPQFIFQYYREEENGRGNFPPRFSGLQFPNYSSELNVNALELDDSALYLCASSLEQGAYQPQHFGDGTRLSIL.

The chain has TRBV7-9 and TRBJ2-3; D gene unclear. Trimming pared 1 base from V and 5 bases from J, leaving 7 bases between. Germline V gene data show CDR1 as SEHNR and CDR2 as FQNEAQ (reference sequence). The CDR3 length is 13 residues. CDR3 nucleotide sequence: TGTGCCAGCAGCTTAGGCGTGGTAGATACGCAGTATTTT. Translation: CASSLGVVDTQYF.

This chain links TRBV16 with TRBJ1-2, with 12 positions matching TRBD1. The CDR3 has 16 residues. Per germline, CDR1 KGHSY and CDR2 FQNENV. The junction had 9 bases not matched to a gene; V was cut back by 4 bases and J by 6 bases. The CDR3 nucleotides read TGTGCCAGCAGCCCCTCCTGGGACAGGGGGCTTAATGGCTACACCTTC. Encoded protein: CASSPSWDRGLNGYTF.

CDR3 sequence reads: CASSQTGTSPFYNEQFF. The CDR3 region has the DNA TGCGCCAGCAGCCAAACCGGGACTTCCCCTTTCTACAATGAGCAGTTCTTC. The chain employs TRBV4-1 and TRBJ2-1; tentative D call: TRBD2 (6 bases). Germline-derived CDR1 and CDR2 are MGHRA and YSYEKL. The CDR3 consists of 17 residues. With 2 bases removed from V and 3 bases from J, the gap between germline ends came to 17 bases.

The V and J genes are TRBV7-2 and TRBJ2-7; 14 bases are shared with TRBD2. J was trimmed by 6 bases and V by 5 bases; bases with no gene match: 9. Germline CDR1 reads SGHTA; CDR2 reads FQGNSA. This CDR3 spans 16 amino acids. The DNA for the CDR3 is TGTGCCAGCAGCCTCCAAGGACTAGCGGGAGGCTCCGAGCAGTACGTC. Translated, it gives CASSLQGLAGGSEQYV.

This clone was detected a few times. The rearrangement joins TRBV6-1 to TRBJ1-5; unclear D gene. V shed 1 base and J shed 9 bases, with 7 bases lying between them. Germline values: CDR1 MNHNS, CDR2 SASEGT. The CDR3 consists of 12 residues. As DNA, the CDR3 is TGTGCCAGCAGTGAAGGTAACTTGCCCCAGCATTTT. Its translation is CASSEGNLPQHF.

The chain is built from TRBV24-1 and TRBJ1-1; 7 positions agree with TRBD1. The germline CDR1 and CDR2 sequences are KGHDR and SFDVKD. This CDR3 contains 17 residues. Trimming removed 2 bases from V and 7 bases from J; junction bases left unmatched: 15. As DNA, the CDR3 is TGTGCCACCAGTGATTCCCCCCCCCTAGGACAGGAGTTTGAAGCTTTCTTT. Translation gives CATSDSPPLGQEFEAFF.

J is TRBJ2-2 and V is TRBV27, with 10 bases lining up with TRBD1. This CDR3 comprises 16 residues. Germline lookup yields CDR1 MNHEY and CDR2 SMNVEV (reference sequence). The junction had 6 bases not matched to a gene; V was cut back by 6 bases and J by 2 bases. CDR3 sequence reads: CASSFDRGPNTGELFF. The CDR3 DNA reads TGTGCCAGCAGCTTTGACAGGGGGCCTAACACCGGGGAGCTGTTTTTT.

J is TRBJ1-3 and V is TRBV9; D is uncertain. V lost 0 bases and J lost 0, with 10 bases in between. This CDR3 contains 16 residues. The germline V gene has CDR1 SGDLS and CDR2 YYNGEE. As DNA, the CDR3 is TGTGCCAGCAGCGTAGATGGGGAGAGCTCTGGAAACACCATATATTTT. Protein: CASSVDGESSGNTIYF.

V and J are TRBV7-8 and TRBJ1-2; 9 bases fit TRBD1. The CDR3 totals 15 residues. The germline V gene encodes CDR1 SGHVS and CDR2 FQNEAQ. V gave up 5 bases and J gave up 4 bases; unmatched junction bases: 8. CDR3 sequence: CASSPGDRVAYGYTF. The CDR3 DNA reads TGTGCCAGCAGCCCTGGGGACAGGGTGGCCTATGGCTACACCTTC.

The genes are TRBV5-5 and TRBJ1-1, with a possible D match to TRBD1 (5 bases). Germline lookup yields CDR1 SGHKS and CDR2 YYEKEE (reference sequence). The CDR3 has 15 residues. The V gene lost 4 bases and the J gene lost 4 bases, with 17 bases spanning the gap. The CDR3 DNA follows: TGTGCCAGCAGCGGACAAAGTTTGGGGTCCACTGAAGCTTTCTTT. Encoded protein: CASSGQSLGSTEAFF.

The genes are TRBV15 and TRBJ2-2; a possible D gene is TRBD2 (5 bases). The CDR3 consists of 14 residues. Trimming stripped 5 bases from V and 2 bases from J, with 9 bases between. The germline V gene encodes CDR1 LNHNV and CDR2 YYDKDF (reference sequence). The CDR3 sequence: CATSPAENTGELFF. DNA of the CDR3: TGTGCCACCAGCCCAGCGGAAAACACCGGGGAGCTGTTTTTT.

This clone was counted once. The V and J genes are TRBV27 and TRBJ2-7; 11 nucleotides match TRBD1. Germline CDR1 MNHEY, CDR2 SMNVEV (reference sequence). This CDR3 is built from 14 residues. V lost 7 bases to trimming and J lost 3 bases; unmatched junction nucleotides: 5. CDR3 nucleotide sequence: TGTGCCAGCACTCCTGGGACAGGGGGCTACGAGCAGTACTTC. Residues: CASTPGTGGYEQYF.

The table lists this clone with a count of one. CDR3 amino acids: CASSIGRGPNEKLFF. CDR3 DNA: TGTGCCAGTAGTATAGGGAGGGGTCCTAATGAAAAACTGTTTTTT. This sequence joins TRBV19 and TRBJ1-4, with a possible D match to TRBD1 (5 bases). The CDR3 loop spans 15 amino acids. Germline values: CDR1 LNHDA, CDR2 SQIVND (reference sequence). The germline V and J ends were trimmed by 1 base and 3 bases, with 9 bases remaining between them.

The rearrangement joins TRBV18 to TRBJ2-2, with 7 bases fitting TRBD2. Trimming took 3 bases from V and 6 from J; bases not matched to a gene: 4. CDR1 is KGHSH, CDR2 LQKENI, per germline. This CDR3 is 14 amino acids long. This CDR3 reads CASSPGLEAGELFF. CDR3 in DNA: TGTGCCAGCTCACCTGGACTAGAGGCCGGGGAGCTGTTTTTT. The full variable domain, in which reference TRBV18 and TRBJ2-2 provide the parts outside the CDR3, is NAGVMQNPRHLVRRRGQEARLRCSPMKGHSHVYWYRQLPEEGLKFMVYLQKENIIDESGMPKERFSAEFPKEGPSILRIQQVVRGDSAAYFCASSPGLEAGELFFGEGSRLTVL.

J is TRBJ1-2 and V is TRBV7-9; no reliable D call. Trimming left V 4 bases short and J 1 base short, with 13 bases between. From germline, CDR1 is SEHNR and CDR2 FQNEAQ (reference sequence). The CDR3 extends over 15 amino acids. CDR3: CASSSGSTLNYGYTF. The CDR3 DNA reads TGTGCCAGCAGCTCTGGGAGTACTCTTAACTATGGCTACACCTTC.

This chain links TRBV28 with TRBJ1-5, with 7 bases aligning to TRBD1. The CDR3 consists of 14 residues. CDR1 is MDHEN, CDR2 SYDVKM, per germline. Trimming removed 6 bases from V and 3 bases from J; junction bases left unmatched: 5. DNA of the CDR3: TGTGCCAGCAGACCGGGACAGTTCAATCAGCCCCAGCATTTT. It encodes CASRPGQFNQPQHF.

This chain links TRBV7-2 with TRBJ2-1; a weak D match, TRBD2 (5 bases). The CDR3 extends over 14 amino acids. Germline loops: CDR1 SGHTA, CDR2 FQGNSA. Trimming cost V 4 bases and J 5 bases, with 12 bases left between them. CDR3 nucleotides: TGTGCCAGCAGCTCCTTCCGGGGAAACAATGAGCAGTTCTTC. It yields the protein CASSSFRGNNEQFF.

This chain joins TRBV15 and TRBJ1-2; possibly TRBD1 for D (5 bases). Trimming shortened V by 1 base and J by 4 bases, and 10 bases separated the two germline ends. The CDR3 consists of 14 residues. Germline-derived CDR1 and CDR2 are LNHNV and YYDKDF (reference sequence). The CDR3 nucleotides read TGTGCCACCAGCAGAGTAGGGGCTGTCTATGGCTACACCTTC. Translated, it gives CATSRVGAVYGYTF.

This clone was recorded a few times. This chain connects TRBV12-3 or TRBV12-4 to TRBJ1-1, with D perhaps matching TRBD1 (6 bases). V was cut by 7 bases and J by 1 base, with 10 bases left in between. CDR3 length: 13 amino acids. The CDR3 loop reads CASKKTGNTEAFF. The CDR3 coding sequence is TGTGCCAGCAAGAAGACAGGGAACACTGAAGCTTTCTTT.